The 2 T cell receptor beta chains below all came from one sample that was sequenced in a study of control samples from healthy donors and cancer patients. TCRdb keeps only in-frame clones here, not all; method: immunoSEQ multiplex PCR. The sample lists around 130,000 clones; around nine tenths were seen once. Material for sequencing was blood. These receptors came from a man aged 45-60 years in good health.

J is TRBJ1-2 and V is TRBV12-3 or TRBV12-4; no clear D gene. The CDR3 has 11 residues. The V and J ends lost 5 bases and 6 bases respectively, with 7 bases between them. The CDR3 nucleotides are TGTGCCAGCAGTGCGGCGGATGGCTACACCTTC. Amino acids: CASSAADGYTF.

The chain employs TRBV4-1 and TRBJ2-7, with TRBD1 identical over 9 bases. V was pared by 0 bases and J by 7 bases, with 7 bases of the junction left unmatched. Germline lookup yields CDR1 MGHRA and CDR2 YSYEKL. This CDR3 comprises 15 residues. The CDR3: CASSQDWTGVGEQYF. The CDR3 DNA sequence: TGCGCCAGCAGCCAAGACTGGACAGGGGTGGGTGAGCAGTACTTC.